This TCR beta chain was found in a study of T cells in Graves' hyperthyroidism and ophthalmopathy (dated by TCRdb to between 2017 and 2020). About the study as a whole: Peripheral blood samples were taken at the time of initial diagnosis, prior to any treatment. According to the paper, TCR Vbeta CDR3 sequencing was carried out on some 130 peripheral blood samples, which came from over 40 ophthalmopathy, under 80 hyperthyroidism and some 17 progressor patients. The study also compared thyroid tissue and blood T-cell repertoires from 6 or 7 Graves' hyperthyroidism patients. A discovery cohort of approximately 100 patients, roughly 45 with Graves' ophthalmopathy and approximately 55 with stable Graves' hyperthyroidism, was used to find distinguishing TCR V-J signatures. The 85 to 100 discovery patients were randomly split 7:3 into training and test sets. An independent validation cohort of 18 to 20 hyperthyroidism patients and some 15 patients who later progressed to ophthalmopathy tested prospective prediction of ophthalmopathy. After sampling, hyperthyroidism patients received methimazole starting at 30 mg daily, and ophthalmopathy patients received high-dose intravenous methylprednisolone.

Many counts were recorded for this clonotype. The antigen it binds to is not known. It has no much larger one-base neighbor in the sample; base qualities were not kept. Ophthalmopathy patients had moderately to severely active disease, Clinical Activity Score of at least 3, NOSPECS grade of at least 4, and duration under 3 months. Patients with uncontrolled infections, other autoimmune diseases, pregnancy or lactation were excluded. Clinical symptoms, serum thyroxine and TRAb, thyroid ultrasound, and orbital computed tomography formed the basis for the diagnoses. PBMCs were separated from about 10 ml of fresh peripheral blood using Ficoll-Paque density gradient centrifugation. Total RNA was extracted with Trizol reagent, and quality was checked on an Agilent 2100 Bioanalyzer. Its CDR3 holds 12 amino acids, cysteine through phenylalanine. Only the CDR3 portion is preserved as DNA: 36 bases, with reading frame beginning at the first base. The junction shows trimming of 7 bases on V and 11 bases on J, plus 12 bases between the germline ends. In the germline V gene, CDR1 corresponds to SGHTA and CDR2 to FQGNSA.

TCR beta CDR3 regions were amplified from RNA transcripts. For the first round of RT-PCR on the TCR CDR3, the HTBI primer set was used together with the Qiagen OneStep RT-PCR kit. The libraries were constructed in a second round of multiplex PCR and then size-selected and purified. Libraries were sequenced paired-end with 100 bp reads on an Illumina HiSeq2000. The study's processing was this. Raw data were processed with SOAPnuke, discarding reads with adapters, uncalled bases, mean Phred below 15, or no exact constant-primer or identifier match. High-quality paired reads were merged using COPE v1.2.5, and each unique nucleotide sequence was defined as a clonotype. Clonotypes were aligned to IMGT TRBV, TRBD and TRBJ reference segments using MiTCR v1.1. Only V-J combinations with frequency above 0.0001, covering 99% to 99.2% of repertoires, were analysed. A TCS score was defined as the ratio of F50 (clonal expansion) to E x V (chaos), with BLOSUM62-based TCRdist applied between CDR3 peptides within each V-J. Welch's t-statistics and random forest reduced approximately 520 V-J features to 13, which were used in a naive Bayes classifier (R e1071). In-frame beta chains were kept once TCRdb had trimmed the public reads at Q25 with fastp and called clones with MiXCR. Entries are consolidated by CDR3 protein sequence, retaining the most common genes and DNA. Clone size and V and J calls follow TCRdb, not the original study. The table for this sample lists under 350,000 distinct CDR3 sequences; over 15% of them were counted only once. Around 58% of the sample belongs to the ten largest clones.

Broader findings and caveats from the paper: In validation, the model predicted progression to ophthalmopathy a median of approximately 6.6 months before onset, with about 67% sensitivity and around 76% specificity. Most expanded thyroid clonotypes (frequency above 0.001) were also found in blood, which suggests that blood repertoires may mirror thyroid immune responses. In cross-validation, a model built on a 13 V-J signature told ophthalmopathy apart from stable hyperthyroidism with approximately 91% sensitivity and about 81% specificity, and in testing the same model reached 80%/75%. Sample size was not statistically predetermined, and investigators were not blinded to group allocation.

This TCR derives from a woman aged 55-70 years with Graves' ophthalmopathy. This chain joins TRBV7-2 to TRBJ1-6; the D gene cannot be resolved reliably. Specimen: blood. The nucleotides are TGTGCCAGCACCAAGGAGATACCACCCCTCCACTTT. The translation is CASTKEIPPLHF.